Listed below are T cell receptor beta chains from one sample, sequenced in a study of regulatory T cells in long-lasting Graves disease. TCRdb re-analysed the multiplex PCR reads in MiXCR, keeping a single row per CDR3 protein. The table includes 200,000 to 250,000 distinct CDR3 sequences, less than 20% detected once. The same sample was also studied in work on T cells in Graves' hyperthyroidism and ophthalmopathy.

The starting material was peripheral blood mononuclear cells (PBMCs), obtained at new diagnosis, from a patient treated with antithyroid drugs. Receptor source: a woman between 25 and 40 years old with Graves disease. Both conserved end residues are part of each CDR3. A D gene is named only where the DNA matches it firmly. Size is stated for part of the rows, as once, few or many counts, or as a class when the clone is expanded.

D: .; V: TRBV24-1; J: TRBJ2-1; size: many; CDR3: CAASGDRRAEQFF; DNA: TGTGCCGCCTCAGGGGACCGTCGGGCTGAGCAGTTCTTC
D: .; V: TRBV25-1; J: TRBJ1-2; size: many; CDR3: CASSERDYGYTF; DNA: TGTGCCAGCAGTGAAAGAGACTATGGCTACACCTTC
D: .; V: TRBV6-5; J: TRBJ2-1; size: few; CDR3: CASSSTANEQFF; DNA: TGTGCCAGCAGTTCCACGGCCAATGAGCAGTTCTTC
D: .; V: TRBV6-1; J: TRBJ1-5; size: many; CDR3: CASSRQPDQPQHF; DNA: TGTGCCAGCAGCCGACAGCCGGATCAGCCCCAGCATTTT
D: .; V: TRBV6-5; J: TRBJ1-1; size: few; CDR3: CASSLQGVHTEAFF; DNA: TGTGCCAGCAGTTTACAGGGAGTCCACACTGAAGCTTTCTTT
D: TRBD1; V: TRBV19; J: TRBJ1-2; size: many; CDR3: CASSRDSDNYGYTF; DNA: TGTGCCAGTAGTCGGGACAGCGATAACTATGGCTACACCTTC
D: TRBD2; V: TRBV30; J: TRBJ2-7; size: many; CDR3: CAWDGLAGGYEQYF; DNA: TGTGCCTGGGACGGGCTAGCGGGGGGCTACGAGCAGTACTTC
D: .; V: TRBV3-1; J: TRBJ1-1; size: many; CDR3: CASSRKTGNTEAFF; DNA: TGTGCCAGCAGCCGCAAGACAGGGAACACTGAAGCTTTCTTT
D: .; V: TRBV12-3/TRBV12-4; J: TRBJ2-7; size: many; CDR3: CASSLGRPETQYF; DNA: TGTGCCAGCAGTTTAGGGCGTCCGGAAACTCAGTACTTC
D: TRBD1; V: TRBV27; J: TRBJ1-2; size: many; CDR3: CASSTNPGQRSLTF; DNA: TGTGCCAGCAGTACGAACCCGGGACAGAGATCACTCACCTTC
D: TRBD2; V: TRBV6-1; J: TRBJ2-1; size: many; CDR3: CASSDGRADNEQFF; DNA: TGTGCCAGCAGTGACGGGAGGGCCGACAATGAGCAGTTCTTC
D: .; V: TRBV11-1; J: TRBJ2-3; size: .; CDR3: CAWSVGTDTQYF; DNA: TGTGCCTGGAGTGTCGGCACAGATACGCAGTATTTT
D: TRBD1; V: TRBV5-1; J: TRBJ2-5; size: many; CDR3: CASSLGARDREETQYF; DNA: TGCGCCAGCAGCTTGGGGGCACGGGACAGAGAAGAGACCCAGTACTTC
D: .; V: TRBV30; J: TRBJ1-5; size: many; CDR3: CAWSAGENSNQPQHF; DNA: TGTGCCTGGAGTGCAGGGGAAAATAGCAATCAGCCCCAGCATTTT
D: TRBD1; V: TRBV12-3/TRBV12-4; J: TRBJ2-7; size: many; CDR3: CASSLGTGEQYF; DNA: TGTGCCAGCAGTTTAGGGACAGGGGAGCAGTACTTC